These 28 T cell receptor beta chains share one sample of origin, sequenced in a study of blood T cell repertoires in COVID-19. Clones were sequenced by immunoSEQ multiplex PCR, and TCRdb holds only the in-frame ones, with some missing. The sample contains nearly 200,000 clones, roughly 80% of which appear only once. The sequenced sample was PBMCs or T cells enriched from blood (not recorded which). Every receptor here comes from a man in his forties who had recovered from COVID-19.

The rearrangement uses TRBV15 and TRBJ2-5, with 8 bases that match TRBD2. V dropped 1 base and J dropped 5; count of bases not matched to a gene: 12. This CDR3 contains 17 residues. Germline V CDR1 and CDR2: LNHNV, YYDKDF (reference sequence). The CDR3 region is CATSRAGLAGPWETQYF. CDR3 nucleotide sequence: TGTGCCACCAGCAGAGCCGGGCTAGCGGGTCCGTGGGAGACCCAGTACTTC.

The chain has TRBV4-1 and TRBJ2-3, with 9 bases that match TRBD2. Germline CDR1 is MGHRA and CDR2 is YSYEKL. The CDR3 loop spans 19 amino acids. The V and J ends lost 5 bases and 6 bases, in that order; junction bases with no gene match: 21. This CDR3 is CASSFLPTGGSGGRDTQYF. The CDR3, as DNA: TGCGCCAGCAGCTTCCTGCCTACTGGGGGTAGCGGGGGCCGGGATACGCAGTATTTT.

This chain joins TRBV4-1 and TRBJ1-1, with D perhaps matching TRBD1 (5 bases). V lost 1 base to trimming and J lost 1 base, with 10 bases between them. There are 15 residues in the CDR3. Germline V CDR1 and CDR2: MGHRA, YSYEKL. In DNA form, the CDR3 reads TGCGCCAGCAGCCAAGTAGGGCAGGGGAACACTGAAGCTTTCTTT. This sequence encodes CASSQVGQGNTEAFF.

The chain couples TRBV19 to TRBJ1-5; 11 positions agree with TRBD1. The V segment lost 6 bases and the J segment 7 bases; nucleotides outside the gene matches: 11. This CDR3 is 16 amino acids long. CDR1 LNHDA and CDR2 SQIVND come from the germline V gene (reference sequence). CDR3 loop: CASSRKGDRGKQPQHF. The CDR3 DNA follows: TGTGCCAGTAGCAGAAAGGGGGACAGGGGGAAACAGCCCCAGCATTTT.

This chain joins TRBV6-6 and TRBJ1-1, with a tentative D call TRBD1 (5 bases). This CDR3 has 14 residues. Trimming pared 2 bases from V and 6 bases from J, leaving 13 bases between. CDR1 and CDR2 from the germline V gene are MNHNY and SVGAGI (reference sequence). DNA for the CDR3: TGTGCCAGCAGTTACGGCCTTAACAGGCCTGAAGCTTTCTTT. It yields the protein CASSYGLNRPEAFF.

This clone was detected a few times. The V gene is TRBV28, the J gene TRBJ1-6; 7 bases line up with TRBD1. The CDR3 contains 16 residues. Germline lookup yields CDR1 MDHEN and CDR2 SYDVKM. V was clipped by 5 bases and J by 8 bases; unmatched bases: 12. Here the CDR3 reads CASSPDRALSHSPLHF. The CDR3 bases are TGTGCCAGCAGTCCAGACAGGGCCCTTTCGCATTCACCCCTCCACTTT. Variable domain in full (rest from reference TRBV28 and TRBJ1-6): DVKVTQSSRYLVKRTGEKVFLECVQDMDHENMFWYRQDPGLGLRLIYFSYDVKMKEKGDIPEGYSVSREKKERFSLILESASTNQTSMYLCASSPDRALSHSPLHFGNGTRLTVT.

The V call is TRBV5-1, the J call TRBJ1-1; D not certain. V was clipped by 0 bases and J by 1 base, with 4 bases between them. CDR1 is SGHRS and CDR2 is YFSETQ in the germline V gene. CDR3 length: 13 residues. The DNA of the CDR3 is TGCGCCAGCAGCTTGGAGCCGAACACTGAAGCTTTCTTT. This codes for CASSLEPNTEAFF. Looking up the rest from reference TRBV5-1 and TRBJ1-1 gives the full variable domain: KAGVTQTPRYLIKTRGQQVTLSCSPISGHRSVSWYQQTPGQGLQFLFEYFSETQRNKGNFPGRFSGRQFSNSRSEMNVSTLELGDSALYLCASSLEPNTEAFFGQGTRLTVV.

The rearrangement uses TRBV9 and TRBJ1-6; D is uncertain. V was shortened by 4 bases and J by 3 bases, with 5 bases between the two germline ends. This CDR3 has 13 residues. Germline V CDR1 and CDR2: SGDLS, YYNGEE. As DNA, the CDR3 is TGTGCCAGCAGCCTCGGCTATAATTCACCCCTCCACTTT. Protein sequence: CASSLGYNSPLHF.

The chain has TRBV3-1 (or the pseudogene TRBV3-2) and TRBJ2-4; TRBD2 is a possible D gene (6 bases). The length of the CDR3 is 15 residues. The germline V gene has CDR1 LGHDT and CDR2 YNNKEL (reference sequence). Between the trimmed V and J ends, which lost 3 bases and 9 bases, there was a span of 18 bases. The CDR3 DNA sequence: TGTGCCAGCAGCCATAGCGGAACCGACGGAGGCATTCAGTACTTC. Encoded protein: CASSHSGTDGGIQYF.

This chain connects TRBV6-5 to TRBJ2-2; D might be TRBD2 (7 bases). The CDR3 length is 15 residues. V dropped 4 bases and J dropped 6 bases, with 15 bases sitting between them. The germline CDR1 and CDR2 sequences are MNHEY and SVGAGI. DNA of the CDR3: TGTGCCAGCAGTTCCCTGTGGGGGGGGCCCGGGGAGCTGTTTTTT. Translating it yields CASSSLWGGPGELFF.

CDR3 region: CASSMDRGTETQYF. Here the CDR3 DNA reads TGTGCCAGCTCAATGGACAGGGGAACGGAGACCCAGTACTTC. The genes are TRBV18 and TRBJ2-5; TRBD1 agrees at 9 bases. This CDR3 spans 14 amino acids. The ends lost 5 bases at V and 5 bases at J; junction bases unmatched: 6. Germline V gene sequence: CDR1 KGHSH, CDR2 LQKENI.

The CDR3 DNA reads TGTGCCAGCAGCCCGCGGACTTACAATATGAACACTGAAGCTTTCTTT. As protein: CASSPRTYNMNTEAFF. The V and J genes are TRBV11-2 and TRBJ1-1; D is uncertain. Trimming took off 5 bases at V and 0 bases at J, with 16 bases between the two ends. The CDR3 runs 16 residues. CDR1 and CDR2 from the germline V gene are SGHAT and FQNNGV.

A single count supports this clone. The genes are TRBV30 and TRBJ1-2, with unresolved D. This CDR3 is built from 11 residues. Trimming removed 0 bases at V and 8 bases at J, with 7 bases between. Germline V gene sequence: CDR1 GTSNPN, CDR2 SVGIG (reference sequence). The CDR3 protein is CAWSVERGYTF. DNA of the CDR3: TGTGCCTGGAGTGTAGAGCGCGGCTACACCTTC.

V gene TRBV20-1 combines with J gene TRBJ1-5; D gene uncertain. The CDR3 covers 11 residues. CDR1 DFQATT and CDR2 SNEGSKA come from the germline V gene (reference sequence). The V end was cut by 3 bases, the J end by 6 bases, with 6 bases between. CDR3 residues: CSASRGQPQHF. CDR3 coding DNA: TGCAGTGCTAGTCGCGGTCAGCCCCAGCATTTT.

V gene TRBV6-2 or TRBV6-3 combines with J gene TRBJ1-1, with a possible D match to TRBD1 (6 bases). Germline V gene lookup returns CDR1 MNHEY and CDR2 SVGEGT. The CDR3 loop spans 13 amino acids. With 6 bases removed from V and 4 bases from J, the gap between germline ends came to 12 bases. CDR3 region: CASSLNRATEAFF. As DNA, the CDR3 is TGTGCCAGCAGCCTTAACAGGGCCACTGAAGCTTTCTTT.

The chain uses TRBV25-1 and TRBJ1-2, with 12 bases fitting TRBD1. The germline V gene encodes CDR1 MGHDK and CDR2 SYGVNS. The CDR3 contains 14 residues. J was trimmed by 8 bases and V by 3 bases; bases with no gene match: 4. CDR3 in amino acids: CASSDGTGGWGYTF. For the CDR3, the DNA is TGTGCCAGCAGTGACGGGACAGGGGGCTGGGGCTACACCTTC.

The CDR3 coding sequence is TGTGCCAGCAGAGCAGGGTTGGGGTCTCAGCCCCAGCATTTT. This encodes CASRAGLGSQPQHF. This sequence joins TRBV6-5 and TRBJ1-5, with D perhaps TRBD1 (5 bases). The germline V gene encodes CDR1 MNHEY and CDR2 SVGAGI. V was cut by 6 bases and J by 6 bases, with 15 bases left in between. The CDR3 length is 14 residues.

The chain is built from TRBV24-1 and TRBJ2-5, with D possibly matching TRBD2 (7 bases). The V and J ends lost 7 bases and 5 bases respectively, with 16 bases between them. The CDR3 is made up of 14 amino acids. CDR1 and CDR2 from the germline V gene are KGHDR and SFDVKD. The CDR3 region is CATRGGAGWETQYF. CDR3 nucleotides: TGTGCCACCAGAGGGGGGGCTGGCTGGGAGACCCAGTACTTC.

J is TRBJ1-2 and V is TRBV20-1, with D possibly matching TRBD1 (5 bases). The germline CDR1 and CDR2 sequences are DFQATT and SNEGSKA (reference sequence). Trimming stripped 3 bases from V and 4 bases from J, with 15 bases between. This CDR3 comprises 14 residues. CDR3 loop: CSASGAGGIYGYTF. As DNA, the CDR3 is TGCAGTGCTAGTGGGGCGGGGGGAATCTATGGCTACACCTTC.

The V and J genes are TRBV3-1 (or the pseudogene TRBV3-2) and TRBJ1-6; D ambiguous. CDR1 is LGHDT, CDR2 YNNKEL, per germline (reference sequence). The CDR3 is made up of 15 amino acids. Trimming took off 1 base at V and 7 bases at J, with 11 bases between the two ends. The CDR3 bases are TGTGCCAGCAGCCAAGGTGCTGGGAGGAATTCACCCCTCCACTTT. It is translated as CASSQGAGRNSPLHF.

This clone has a single count. The chain uses TRBV7-2 and TRBJ2-3; perhaps TRBD2 as D (6 bases). The CDR3 length is 14 residues. Germline assignment: CDR1 SGHTA and CDR2 FQGNSA. V lost 4 bases and J lost 1, with 9 bases in between. Here the CDR3 reads CASSSPGGTDTQYF. The DNA for the CDR3 is TGTGCCAGCAGCTCCCCGGGGGGCACAGATACGCAGTATTTT.

A few counts support this clone. The genes are TRBV5-1 and TRBJ1-1, with D possibly matching TRBD1 (6 bases). The CDR3 is 14 residues long. V dropped 2 bases and J dropped 5 bases, with 13 bases sitting between them. The V gene's germline CDR1 is SGHRS and CDR2 YFSETQ. CDR3 in amino acids: CASSLGMGATEAFF. The CDR3 DNA reads TGCGCCAGCAGCTTAGGTATGGGGGCGACTGAAGCTTTCTTT.

The chain links TRBV2 to TRBJ2-7, with TRBD1 matching over 7 bases. Trimming took 6 bases from V and 6 from J; bases not matched to a gene: 11. The CDR3 contains 14 residues. Germline lookup yields CDR1 SNHLY and CDR2 FYNNEI. CDR3 sequence: CASRDDRDSGEQYF. CDR3 DNA: TGTGCCAGCAGGGACGATAGGGACAGCGGCGAGCAGTACTTC.

This chain uses TRBV28 with TRBJ1-1; TRBD1 matches at 8 bases. CDR1 and CDR2 (germline): MDHEN, SYDVKM. V lost 4 bases to trimming and J lost 3 bases; unmatched junction nucleotides: 4. There are 14 residues in the CDR3. Here the CDR3 reads CASSSGQGDTEAFF. The CDR3 bases are TGTGCCAGCAGTTCCGGACAGGGTGACACTGAAGCTTTCTTT. The full variable domain, in which reference TRBV28 and TRBJ1-1 provide the parts outside the CDR3, is DVKVTQSSRYLVKRTGEKVFLECVQDMDHENMFWYRQDPGLGLRLIYFSYDVKMKEKGDIPEGYSVSREKKERFSLILESASTNQTSMYLCASSSGQGDTEAFFGQGTRLTVV.

This chain links TRBV6-5 with TRBJ2-2, with 8 bases identical to TRBD1. The germline gives CDR1 MNHEY, CDR2 SVGAGI. V shed 0 bases, J shed 4 bases, and the junction held 4 bases outside the gene matches. CDR3 length: 16 residues. Written as DNA, the CDR3 is TGTGCCAGCAGTTACTCTCCAGGGGGCCTCACCGGGGAGCTGTTTTTT. Its translation is CASSYSPGGLTGELFF.

The chain links TRBV24-1 to TRBJ1-2, with a tentative D call TRBD1 (6 bases). Per germline, CDR1 KGHDR and CDR2 SFDVKD. The CDR3 consists of 13 residues. Trimming took off 4 bases at V and 4 bases at J, with 9 bases between the two ends. In nucleotides, the CDR3 is TGTGCCACCAGTGACAGGGGAGTCTATGGCTACACCTTC. Translated, it gives CATSDRGVYGYTF.

CDR3 sequence: CASSPRWGLGGNTIYF. In nucleotides, the CDR3 is TGTGCCAGCAGCCCTCGTTGGGGGCTCGGTGGAAACACCATATATTTT. V gene TRBV3-1 (or the pseudogene TRBV3-2) combines with J gene TRBJ1-3; possible D gene TRBD1, 6 bases. This CDR3 is built from 16 residues. V gave up 4 bases and J gave up 3 bases, with 16 bases separating them. The germline gives CDR1 LGHDT, CDR2 YNNKEL (reference sequence).

The CDR3 DNA reads TGCGCCAGCAGCTTGACTCTCCAGACATCCCAGAAGACTGAAGCTTTCTTT. Protein: CASSLTLQTSQKTEAFF. The chain couples TRBV5-1 to TRBJ1-1, with D unclear. Germline V gene lookup returns CDR1 SGHRS and CDR2 YFSETQ. Trimming shortened V by 1 base and J by 5 bases, and 21 bases separated the two germline ends. This CDR3 has 17 residues.